These 9 T cell receptor beta chains were all obtained from the same sample, sequenced in a study of cytomegalovirus exposure and HLA in healthy donors. In the PCR, 60 Vbeta and 13 Jbeta primers were used. Using immunoSEQ multiplex PCR, the repertoire was profiled, and TCRdb retains in-frame clones only, with some absent. This repertoire shows some 140,000 clones, around 80% found once; its top ten account for about 4.3%. The sequenced sample consisted of PBMCs. Source of these receptors: a man aged 25 to 45 in good health.

A few counts support this clone. The chain has TRBV19 and TRBJ2-1; 13 nucleotides match TRBD2. After removal of 4 bases from V and 4 bases from J, the junction contained 10 bases not matched to a gene. The CDR3 runs 18 residues. The germline CDR1 and CDR2 sequences are LNHDA and SQIVND (reference sequence). The DNA of the CDR3 is TGTGCCAGTAGTACAACCGCCGGGACTAGCGGGAATTACAATGAGCAGTTCTTC. Translation gives CASSTTAGTSGNYNEQFF.

The chain has TRBV7-9 and TRBJ2-2; D might be TRBD2 (6 bases). V gave up 5 bases and J gave up 6 bases, with 19 bases separating them. The CDR3 runs to 16 residues. Germline V gene lookup returns CDR1 SEHNR and CDR2 FQNEAQ (reference sequence). The CDR3 protein is CASSHRGLPASGELFF. DNA for the CDR3: TGTGCCAGCAGCCATCGGGGGTTGCCAGCCTCCGGGGAGCTGTTTTTT.

The rearrangement links TRBV7-3 to TRBJ1-4, with 9 bases aligning to TRBD1. CDR1 and CDR2 (germline): SGHTA, FQGTGA. The CDR3 is 15 amino acids. Trimming removed 5 bases from V and 6 bases from J; junction bases left unmatched: 7. The CDR3 DNA follows: TGTGCCAGCAGCCCAGACCGGGACAGGGATGAAAAACTGTTTTTT. Translated: CASSPDRDRDEKLFF.

The chain combines TRBV7-9 with TRBJ1-2; D is ambiguous. The CDR3 is 13 residues long. Germline V gene data show CDR1 as SEHNR and CDR2 as FQNEAQ (reference sequence). Trimming took 2 bases from V and 4 from J, leaving 8 bases between them. CDR3 DNA: TGTGCCAGCAGCTTACCCCCATCCTATGGCTACACCTTC. Protein sequence: CASSLPPSYGYTF. Combining the CDR3 with reference TRBV7-9 and TRBJ1-2 gives the whole variable domain DTGVSQNPRHKITKRGQNVTFRCDPISEHNRLYWYRQTLGQGPEFLTYFQNEAQLEKSRLLSDRFSAERPKGSFSTLEIQRTEQGDSAMYLCASSLPPSYGYTFGSGTRLTVV.

The chain recombines TRBV6-6 with TRBJ2-3; D gene unclear. Trimming took 5 bases from V and 2 from J, leaving 5 bases between them. CDR3 size: 12 residues. Germline assignment: CDR1 MNHNY and CDR2 SVGAGI (reference sequence). This chain's CDR3 is CASSQDTDTQYF. Written as DNA, the CDR3 is TGTGCCAGCAGTCAGGACACAGATACGCAGTATTTT.

The rearrangement links TRBV6-1 to TRBJ1-1; D perhaps matches TRBD1 (6 bases). The CDR3 extends over 15 amino acids. Germline CDR1 and CDR2: MNHNS and SASEGT. Trimming took off 6 bases at V and 1 base at J, with 15 bases between the two ends. The chain's CDR3 is CASRPQQGWNTEAFF. In nucleotides, the CDR3 is TGTGCCAGCAGACCGCAACAGGGATGGAACACTGAAGCTTTCTTT.

This chain connects TRBV27 to TRBJ2-7, with TRBD2 identical over 15 bases. The CDR3 totals 18 residues. The V gene's germline CDR1 is MNHEY and CDR2 SMNVEV (reference sequence). After removal of 5 bases from V and 0 bases from J, the junction contained 8 bases not matched to a gene. The CDR3 sequence: CASSPGTSGRHSSYEQYF. In nucleotides, the CDR3 is TGTGCCAGCAGTCCTGGGACTAGCGGGAGGCACAGCTCCTACGAGCAGTACTTC.

The V and J genes are TRBV7-6 and TRBJ2-1; 12 positions agree with TRBD2. Germline CDR1 SGHVS, CDR2 FNYEAQ. The length of the CDR3 is 16 residues. J gave up 9 bases and V 3 bases, and 9 bases lay outside the gene matches. DNA of the CDR3: TGTGCCAGCAGCTTGAGACTAGCGGGAGACGGTGGTGAGCAGTTCTTC. This translates into CASSLRLAGDGGEQFF. Based on the CDR3 plus reference TRBV7-6 and TRBJ2-1, the full variable domain is GAGVSQSPRYKVTKRGQDVALRCDPISGHVSLYWYRQALGQGPEFLTYFNYEAQQDKSGLPNDRFSAERPEGSISTLTIQRTEQRDSAMYRCASSLRLAGDGGEQFFGPGTRLTVL.

The chain joins TRBV19 to TRBJ1-4, with 7 bases matching TRBD1. The V gene's germline CDR1 is LNHDA and CDR2 SQIVND (reference sequence). This CDR3 has 16 residues. V was pared by 5 bases and J by 5 bases, with 11 bases of the junction left unmatched. The CDR3: CASSPSRTGLNEKLFF. CDR3 DNA: TGTGCCAGTAGTCCATCCCGGACAGGCTTGAATGAAAAACTGTTTTTT.